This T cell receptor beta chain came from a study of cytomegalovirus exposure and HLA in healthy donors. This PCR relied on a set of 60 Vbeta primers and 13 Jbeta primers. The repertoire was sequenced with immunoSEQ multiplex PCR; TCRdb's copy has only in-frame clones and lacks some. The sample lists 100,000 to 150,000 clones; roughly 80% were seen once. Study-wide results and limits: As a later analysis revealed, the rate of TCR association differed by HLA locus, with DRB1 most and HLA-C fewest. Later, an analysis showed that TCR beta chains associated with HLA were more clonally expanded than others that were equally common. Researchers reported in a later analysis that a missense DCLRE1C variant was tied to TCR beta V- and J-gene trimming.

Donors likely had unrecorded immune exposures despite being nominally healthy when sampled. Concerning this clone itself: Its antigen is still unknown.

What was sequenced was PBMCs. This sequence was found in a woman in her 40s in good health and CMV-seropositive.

The CDR3 nucleotides read TGTGCCAGTGCGAGTTGGGGAGGGAATGAGGCAGAGACCCAGTACTTC. This encodes CASASWGGNEAETQYF. The rearrangement joins TRBV19 to TRBJ2-5; 7 bases align to TRBD2. There are 16 residues in the CDR3. The V gene's germline CDR1 is LNHDA and CDR2 SQIVND (reference sequence). V gave up 8 bases and J gave up 4 bases; unmatched junction bases: 16.